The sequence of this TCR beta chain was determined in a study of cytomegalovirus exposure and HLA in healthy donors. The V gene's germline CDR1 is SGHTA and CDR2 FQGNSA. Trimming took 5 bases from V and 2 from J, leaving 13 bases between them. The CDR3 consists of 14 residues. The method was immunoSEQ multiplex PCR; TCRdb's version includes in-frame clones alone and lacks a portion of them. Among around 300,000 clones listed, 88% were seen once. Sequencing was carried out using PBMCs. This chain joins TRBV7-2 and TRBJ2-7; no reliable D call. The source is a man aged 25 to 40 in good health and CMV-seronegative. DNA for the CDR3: TGTGCCAGCAGCGTAACGGGTCCGACCTACGAGCAGTACTTC. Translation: CASSVTGPTYEQYF.